Following are 11 T cell receptor beta chains from one sample sequenced in a study of cytomegalovirus exposure and HLA in healthy donors. Use of 60 Vbeta and 13 Jbeta primers characterized the PCR. The protocol was immunoSEQ multiplex PCR, while the TCRdb copy is restricted to in-frame clones and leaves out a portion. The data show about 130,000 clones, 70% seen once. The sequenced sample was PBMCs. Receptors were obtained from a woman between 55 and 75 years old in good health and CMV-seropositive.

The gene calls are TRBV2 and TRBJ1-1; D is unclear. The CDR3 spans 11 residues. Looked up from germline, CDR1 is SNHLY and CDR2 is FYNNEI. Trimming stripped 11 bases from V and 5 bases from J, with 12 bases between. CDR3 sequence reads: CAETTGTEAFF. DNA for the CDR3: TGTGCCGAAACTACCGGGACTGAAGCTTTCTTT.

The V gene is TRBV4-1, the J gene TRBJ1-4, with unresolved D. CDR1 MGHRA and CDR2 YSYEKL come from the germline V gene. CDR3 length: 14 residues. The V and J ends lost 0 bases and 10 bases respectively, with 12 bases between them. CDR3 sequence reads: CASSQDLEGRKLFF. The CDR3 region has the DNA TGCGCCAGCAGCCAAGATCTGGAGGGTCGAAAACTGTTTTTT.

This clone was seen a single time. The CDR3 region has the DNA TGTGCCAGCAGCTTAGTAGGAGGCCCTAACACTGAAGCTTTCTTT. Protein sequence: CASSLVGGPNTEAFF. The chain combines TRBV7-8 with TRBJ1-1; D is unresolved. Per germline, CDR1 SGHVS and CDR2 FQNEAQ. The CDR3 consists of 15 residues. Between the trimmed V and J ends, which lost 1 base and 2 bases, there was a span of 11 bases. The whole variable domain, remainder taken from reference TRBV7-8 and TRBJ1-1, is GAGVSQSPRYKVAKRGQDVALRCDPISGHVSLFWYQQALGQGPEFLTYFQNEAQLDKSGLPSDRFFAERPEGSVSTLKIQRTQQEDSAVYLCASSLVGGPNTEAFFGQGTRLTVV.

V is TRBV5-1 and J is TRBJ1-2; 7 bases fit TRBD1. The V gene end was trimmed by 0 bases and the J gene end by 3 bases; junction bases not matched to a gene: 5. Per germline, CDR1 SGHRS and CDR2 YFSETQ. The CDR3 covers 15 residues. CDR3 loop: CASSLGGTAYYGYTF. Here the CDR3 DNA reads TGCGCCAGCAGCTTGGGCGGGACAGCCTACTATGGCTACACCTTC.

V gene TRBV29-1 combines with J gene TRBJ1-5; 9 bases are a match to TRBD1. This CDR3 spans 13 amino acids. Losses at the gene ends were 7 bases for V and 6 bases for J; bases not matched to a gene: 7. Germline assignment: CDR1 SQVTM and CDR2 ANQGSEA. CDR3: CSARDREGQPQHF. Written as DNA, the CDR3 is TGCAGCGCCCGGGACAGGGAGGGTCAGCCCCAGCATTTT.

The CDR3 coding sequence is TGCGCCAGCAGCTTGGCGGGGGTGGGGTCCTACGAGCAGTACTTC. Its protein product is CASSLAGVGSYEQYF. J is TRBJ2-7 and V is TRBV5-1, with D possibly TRBD2 on 6 matching bases. Trimming left V 0 bases short and J 1 base short, with 11 bases between. Germline CDR1 and CDR2: SGHRS and YFSETQ. The CDR3 runs 15 residues.

The chain couples TRBV2 to TRBJ2-7; 14 bases map to TRBD2. J gave up 6 bases and V 8 bases, and 9 bases lay outside the gene matches. The CDR3 runs 15 residues. Per the germline V gene, CDR1 is SNHLY and CDR2 is FYNNEI. CDR3 nucleotides: TGTGCCAGCGTTGCAGGACTAGCGGGAGGTCCCGAGCAGTACTTC. Residues: CASVAGLAGGPEQYF.

V is TRBV28 and J is TRBJ2-3, with TRBD2 matching over 8 bases. CDR3 length equals 16 residues. In germline, CDR1 is MDHEN, CDR2 SYDVKM. With V trimmed by 7 bases and J by 2 bases, 11 bases remained unmatched. In nucleotides, the CDR3 is TGTGCCAGCACCGCTTCGGCCGGGAGGGACACAGATACGCAGTATTTT. This codes for CASTASAGRDTDTQYF.

V usage is TRBV2 and J usage is TRBJ2-1, with D unresolved. CDR3 size: 12 residues. V lost 5 bases and J lost 7, with 9 bases in between. Germline lookup yields CDR1 SNHLY and CDR2 FYNNEI. CDR3 in amino acids: CASSWSQNEQFF. DNA for the CDR3: TGTGCCAGCAGTTGGTCCCAGAATGAGCAGTTCTTC.

V and J are TRBV5-8 and TRBJ2-3; a possible D gene is TRBD2 (6 bases). Germline values: CDR1 SGHTS, CDR2 YDEGEE. V lost 5 bases, J lost 1 base, and 8 bases lay in between. The CDR3 runs to 13 residues. For the CDR3, the DNA is TGTGCCAGCAGGGCTAGCGGCACAGATACGCAGTATTTT. It encodes CASRASGTDTQYF.

The chain combines TRBV6-5 with TRBJ2-3; D is uncertain. Germline CDR1 is MNHEY and CDR2 is SVGAGI. V was pared by 3 bases and J by 5 bases, with 12 bases between. The CDR3 has 14 residues. Written as DNA, the CDR3 is TGTGCCAGCAGTTATTCCCCTAGTTTAGATACGCAGTATTTT. Protein product: CASSYSPSLDTQYF.